The clone carrying this T cell receptor beta chain was seen many times. What was amplified from RNA transcripts were TCR beta CDR3 regions. Primed by the HTBI set, a first-round RT-PCR was run on the TCR CDR3. TCRdb called the multiplex PCR reads again in MiXCR, with one record for every CDR3 protein. The sample includes fewer than 350,000 distinct CDR3 sequences, 13% of them seen just once. Germline V gene data show CDR1 as MNHEY and CDR2 as SMNVEV (reference sequence). The CDR3 is 15 residues long. The trim removed 3 bases at V and 4 bases at J, leaving 6 bases unmatched. The sample belongs to a study of T cells in Graves' hyperthyroidism and ophthalmopathy.

The TCR sequence derives from a woman between 25 and 40 years old with Graves' hyperthyroidism that later progressed to Graves' ophthalmopathy. The V gene is TRBV27, the J gene TRBJ2-5; 9 nucleotides match TRBD2. Sequencing was performed on blood. CDR3: CASSLVAGGGETQYF. The CDR3 nucleotides read TGTGCCAGCAGTTTGGTGGCGGGAGGGGGAGAGACCCAGTACTTC.